A selection of T cell receptor beta chains follows, all from one sample in a study of blood T cell repertoires in COVID-19. TCRdb's table, derived via immunoSEQ multiplex PCR, lists solely in-frame clones and lacks some. Here the sample spans roughly 250,000 clones, 80% to 85% being singletons. Sequencing used peripheral blood. These receptors all come from a woman aged 60-70 years with active or convalescent COVID-19. CDR3s include the opening cysteine and the closing phenylalanine or tryptophan. D genes are given only for firm matches. Size values are once, few and many counts, or a class for expanded clones, and some rows have none.

TRBD1,TRBJ2-3,TRBV5-6,once,TGTGCCAGCCGCTCGCTACGGGACAGGGAGGGAGATACGCAGTATTTT,CASRSLRDREGDTQYF
TRBD1,TRBJ1-5,TRBV19,.,TGTGCCAGTAGTTTGTCCCTCTACTTCGGGACAGGTAGGAGCAATCAGCCCCAGCATTTT,CASSLSLYFGTGRSNQPQHF
TRBD1,TRBJ1-2,TRBV6-2/TRBV6-3,.,TGTGCCAGCAGTTACCCGACAGGGGGCATAACGAACTATGGCTACACCTTC,CASSYPTGGITNYGYTF
.,TRBJ2-7,TRBV13,.,TGTGCCAGCAGCTTAGCAGGGTTACCCTACGAGCAGTACTTC,CASSLAGLPYEQYF
TRBD1,TRBJ2-1,TRBV27,.,TGTGCCAGCAGTCATTCGACAGGGGTAAGCTACAATGAGCAGTTCTTC,CASSHSTGVSYNEQFF
TRBD1,TRBJ2-1,TRBV14,.,TGTGCCAGCAGCCTAGAGTGGACAGGGGGGCAGTTCTTC,CASSLEWTGGQFF
.,TRBJ1-2,TRBV7-9,.,TGTGCCAGCAGCTCCGACAGAGACTATGGCTACACCTTC,CASSSDRDYGYTF
.,TRBJ1-1,TRBV28,.,TGTGCCAGCAGTTCTAGGCTGCAGTTGAACACTGAAGCTTTCTTT,CASSSRLQLNTEAFF
TRBD2,TRBJ2-1,TRBV2,.,TGTGCCACCCCGATCCGACTAGCAGGAGAGCAGTTCTTC,CATPIRLAGEQFF
TRBD1,TRBJ1-2,TRBV3-1/TRBV3-2,.,TGTGCCAGCAGCCCCGACTCCGGGACAGAATATGGCTACACCTTC,CASSPDSGTEYGYTF
TRBD1,TRBJ1-5,TRBV2,.,TGTGCCAGCAGGGGGACAGTAGACAATCAGCCCCAGCATTTT,CASRGTVDNQPQHF
.,TRBJ1-1,TRBV11-1,.,TGTGCCACCCACAGGGAGAACACTGAAGCTTTCTTT,CATHRENTEAFF
TRBD1,TRBJ1-2,TRBV6-5,.,TGTGCCAGCAGTTACTCGAGGACAGGGTGGGGCGGCTACACCTTC,CASSYSRTGWGGYTF
TRBD1,TRBJ2-2,TRBV5-1,.,TGCGCCAGCAGCTTGGCCATTGGGACAGCGGACGGGGAGCTGTTTTTT,CASSLAIGTADGELFF
.,TRBJ2-5,TRBV7-9,.,TGTGCCAGCAGCTTCTTAGTTTGGAAGCAGGGGGGCAAAGAGACCCAGTACTTC,CASSFLVWKQGGKETQYF
.,TRBJ2-7,TRBV10-3,.,TGTGCCACAGCACCGGGGATGGACCCCCACGAGCAGTACTTC,CATAPGMDPHEQYF
TRBD1,TRBJ1-3,TRBV4-3,.,TGCGCCAGCAGCCAGCATCAGGGACAGGGAAACACCATATATTTT,CASSQHQGQGNTIYF
TRBD1,TRBJ2-1,TRBV11-3,.,TGTGCCAGCAGCTCCGGACAGGGCTCCTACAATGAGCAGTTCTTC,CASSSGQGSYNEQFF
.,TRBJ1-2,TRBV7-2,.,TGTGCCAGCAGCTGGGAGGGAATCTATGGCTACACCTTC,CASSWEGIYGYTF
TRBD2,TRBJ2-3,TRBV12-5,.,TGTGCTAGTGGTTTGGTCGTTCGACTAGCGGGGGTCACAGATACGCAGTATTTT,CASGLVVRLAGVTDTQYF
TRBD1,TRBJ2-2,TRBV3-1/TRBV3-2,.,TGTGCCAGCAGACGACAGGGGGCTACCGGGGAGCTGTTTTTT,CASRRQGATGELFF
.,TRBJ1-2,TRBV6-2/TRBV6-3,.,TGTGCCAGCAGTCCCCCAGGGTCCGTCTATGGCTACACCTTC,CASSPPGSVYGYTF
TRBD1,TRBJ1-1,TRBV6-5,.,TGTGCCAGCAGGACAGAACAGGGGACGTCTGAAGCTTTCTTT,CASRTEQGTSEAFF
.,TRBJ2-7,TRBV3-1/TRBV3-2,.,TGTGCCTTTATCCTTCTCGGACACCCCTCCTACGAGCAGTACTTC,CAFILLGHPSYEQYF
.,TRBJ1-2,TRBV15,once,TGTGCCACCAGCAGAGATCCGGGGTACTTCTATGGCTACACCTTC,CATSRDPGYFYGYTF
TRBD1,TRBJ1-1,TRBV6-5,.,TGTGCCAGCAGAGCCAGTTACAGGGGAGACACTGAAGCTTTCTTT,CASRASYRGDTEAFF
.,TRBJ2-7,TRBV29-1,once,TGCAGCGTGACGATTCCAGGGGAACACGAGCAGTACTTC,CSVTIPGEHEQYF
.,TRBJ1-6,TRBV19,.,TGTGCCAGTAGTCAAGGGGCGGAATCACCCCTCCACTTT,CASSQGAESPLHF
TRBD1,TRBJ1-5,TRBV2,.,TGTGCCAGCAGTGGGTCAAAGGTACAGGGGCAGCCCCAGCATTTT,CASSGSKVQGQPQHF
TRBD2,TRBJ2-7,TRBV4-2,.,TGTGCCAGCAGCCAAGAGGAGGTTGGAGCGGGAGAGCAGTACTTC,CASSQEEVGAGEQYF
.,TRBJ2-7,TRBV7-9,.,TGTGCCAGCAGCCCGACGGAGGGGGAGGGCGAGCAGTACTTC,CASSPTEGEGEQYF
TRBD2,TRBJ2-3,TRBV6-5,.,TGTGCCAGCAGTCTAGCGGGGGGCAGCACAGATACGCAGTATTTT,CASSLAGGSTDTQYF
.,TRBJ1-3,TRBV19,.,TGTGCCAGTAGTATAAGGAGGGGACCCCTTGGAAACACCATATATTTT,CASSIRRGPLGNTIYF
.,TRBJ1-6,TRBV6-2/TRBV6-3,.,TGTGCCAGCAGTTACGAGAGGAGCTCCTATAATTCACCCCTCCACTTT,CASSYERSSYNSPLHF
TRBD1,TRBJ2-1,TRBV7-9,.,TGTGCCAGCAGCCACGACCCTCGGGACAGGGCGAACAATGAGCAGTTCTTC,CASSHDPRDRANNEQFF
TRBD2,TRBJ2-1,TRBV7-3,.,TGTGCCAGCAGCGTTCAAGCGGGGGGGCTGAATGAGCAGTTCTTC,CASSVQAGGLNEQFF
TRBD2,TRBJ2-3,TRBV7-8,.,TGTGCCAGCAGCTACCGACTAGCGGGGGGGAATTTGAGCACAGATACGCAGTATTTT,CASSYRLAGGNLSTDTQYF
TRBD2,TRBJ2-3,TRBV5-3,few,TGTGCCAGAAGCCGCGGGGGTCGTAGCACAGATACGCAGTATTTT,CARSRGGRSTDTQYF
.,TRBJ1-1,TRBV11-2,once,TGTGCCAGCAGTTTTCAGGGCCACACTGAAGCTTTCTTT,CASSFQGHTEAFF
.,TRBJ1-2,TRBV9,.,TGTGCCAGCAGCGGGTGGGGGGGCGCCCGAAATGGCTACACCTTC,CASSGWGGARNGYTF
.,TRBJ1-2,TRBV12-2,many,TGTGCAAGTCGCTTAGCGCCGGCAGGGATCTATGGCTACACCTTC,CASRLAPAGIYGYTF
TRBD2,TRBJ2-3,TRBV6-5,.,TGTGCCAGCAGGGTAGCGGGAAGCACAGATACGCAGTATTTT,CASRVAGSTDTQYF
TRBD1,TRBJ1-2,TRBV4-1,.,TGCGCCAGCAGCCAAGTTGGGGGGGGGACAGGTCGAGCCTATGGCTACACCTTC,CASSQVGGGTGRAYGYTF
.,TRBJ2-3,TRBV18,.,TGTGCCAGCTCCCCCCGCGAAGATACGCAGTATTTT,CASSPREDTQYF
.,TRBJ1-4,TRBV6-5,.,TGTGCCAGCCAAAGGAGGACGGGTAATGAAAAACTGTTTTTT,CASQRRTGNEKLFF
.,TRBJ1-5,TRBV27,.,TGTGCCAGCAGTTCGGAGGGATATAGCAATCAGCCCCAGCATTTT,CASSSEGYSNQPQHF
TRBD2,TRBJ2-2,TRBV27,.,TGTGCCAGCAGCCTCAGCGGGGGTTTCACCGGGGAGCTGTTTTTT,CASSLSGGFTGELFF
TRBD2,TRBJ2-3,TRBV4-3,.,TGCGCCAGCAGCCATGCTAAGCATCGGACTAGCGGGGGGACCTACTACACAGATACGCAGTATTTT,CASSHAKHRTSGGTYYTDTQYF